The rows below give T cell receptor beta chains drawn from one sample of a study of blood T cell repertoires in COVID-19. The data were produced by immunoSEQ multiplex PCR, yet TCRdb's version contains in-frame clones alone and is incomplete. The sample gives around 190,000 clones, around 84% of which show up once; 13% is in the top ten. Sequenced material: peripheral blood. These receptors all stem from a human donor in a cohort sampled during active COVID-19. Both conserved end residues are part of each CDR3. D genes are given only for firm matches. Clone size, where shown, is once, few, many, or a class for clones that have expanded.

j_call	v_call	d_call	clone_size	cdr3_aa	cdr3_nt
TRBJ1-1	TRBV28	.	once	CAGRREPNTEAFF	TGTGCCGGACGGAGGGAGCCGAACACTGAAGCTTTCTTT
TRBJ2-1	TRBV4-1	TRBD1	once	CASSHQTGGLNEQFF	TGCGCCAGCAGCCACCAGACAGGGGGCCTCAATGAGCAGTTCTTC
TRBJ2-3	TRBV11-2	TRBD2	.	CASSLSLAGSGTQYF	TGTGCCAGCAGCTTAAGCCTAGCGGGGTCCGGTACGCAGTATTTT
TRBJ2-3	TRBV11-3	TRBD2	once	CASSLGLAEHTDTQYF	TGTGCCAGCAGCTTAGGACTAGCGGAGCACACAGATACGCAGTATTTT
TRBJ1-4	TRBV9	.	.	CASSGAGQINEKLFF	TGTGCCAGCAGCGGAGCTGGACAGATTAATGAAAAACTGTTTTTT
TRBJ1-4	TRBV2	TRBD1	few	CAILRDSNEKLFF	TGTGCCATCCTCCGGGACAGTAATGAAAAACTGTTTTTT
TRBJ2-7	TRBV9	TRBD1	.	CASSLGTGGFYEQYF	TGTGCCAGCAGCTTAGGGACAGGGGGGTTCTACGAGCAGTACTTC
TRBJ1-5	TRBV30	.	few	CAWSNGGNSNQPQHF	TGTGCCTGGAGCAACGGGGGGAACAGCAATCAGCCCCAGCATTTT
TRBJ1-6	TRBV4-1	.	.	CASSQEGQNYNSPLHF	TGCGCCAGCAGCCAGGAGGGGCAGAACTATAATTCACCCCTCCACTTT
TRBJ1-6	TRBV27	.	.	CASSLSNGRNSPLHF	TGTGCCAGCAGTTTATCGAATGGGAGGAACTCACCCCTCCACTTT
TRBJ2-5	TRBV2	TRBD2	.	CASRGGGLERETQYF	TGTGCCAGCAGGGGCGGGGGGCTAGAAAGAGAGACCCAGTACTTC
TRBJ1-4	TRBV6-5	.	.	CASSRGGGLNEKLFF	TGTGCCAGCAGTCGCGGGGGCGGGCTTAATGAAAAACTGTTTTTT
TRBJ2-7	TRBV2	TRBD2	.	CASSAGTSGSRNEQYF	TGTGCCAGCAGTGCCGGGACTAGCGGGAGTCGCAACGAGCAGTACTTC
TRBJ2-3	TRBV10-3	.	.	CAIWGGTDTQYF	TGTGCCATCTGGGGCGGAACAGATACGCAGTATTTT
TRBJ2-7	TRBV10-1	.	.	CASSDPDYPYEQYF	TGCGCCAGCAGTGACCCTGACTACCCCTACGAGCAGTACTTC
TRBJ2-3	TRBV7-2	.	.	CASSLVSGGGGDTQYF	TGTGCCAGCAGCTTAGTTAGTGGGGGCGGGGGAGATACGCAGTATTTT
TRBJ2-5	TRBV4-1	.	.	CASSQGVGAFQETQYF	TGCGCCAGCAGCCAAGGTGTTGGGGCCTTTCAAGAGACCCAGTACTTC
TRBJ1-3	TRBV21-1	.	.	CASSIRDIKTGNTIYF	TGTGCCAGCAGCATACGGGACATTAAAACTGGAAACACCATATATTTT
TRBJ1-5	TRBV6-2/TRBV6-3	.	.	CASSPARRDGNQPQHF	TGTGCCAGCAGTCCCGCCCGCAGGGATGGCAATCAGCCCCAGCATTTT
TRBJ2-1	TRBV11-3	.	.	CASSPRDSGYNEQFF	TGTGCCAGCAGCCCCCGAGATAGCGGATACAATGAGCAGTTCTTC
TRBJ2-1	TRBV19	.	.	CASRGSAGSYNEQFF	TGTGCCAGTAGAGGGAGCGCCGGGTCCTACAATGAGCAGTTCTTC
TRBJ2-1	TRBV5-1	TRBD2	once	CASSLGLAEYNEQFF	TGCGCCAGCAGCTTAGGACTAGCAGAGTACAATGAGCAGTTCTTC
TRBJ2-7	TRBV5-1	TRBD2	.	CASSLVAGSYEQYF	TGCGCCAGCAGCTTGGTAGCGGGTTCTTACGAGCAGTACTTC
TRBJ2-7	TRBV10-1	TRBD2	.	CASSESIAGAYEQYF	TGCGCCAGCAGTGAGAGTATAGCGGGGGCCTACGAGCAGTACTTC
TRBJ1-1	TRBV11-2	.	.	CASSRTPGFANTEAFF	TGTGCCAGCAGCCGCACCCCGGGGTTTGCGAACACTGAAGCTTTCTTT
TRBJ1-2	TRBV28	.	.	CASSYTGVTAYYGYTF	TGTGCCAGCAGTTACACCGGGGTAACGGCTTACTATGGCTACACCTTC
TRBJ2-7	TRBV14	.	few	CASSLQGLYEQYF	TGTGCCAGCAGCCTTCAAGGACTATACGAGCAGTACTTC
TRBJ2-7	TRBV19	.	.	CASSMSQTSSYEQYF	TGTGCCAGTAGTATGTCACAGACGAGCTCCTACGAGCAGTACTTC
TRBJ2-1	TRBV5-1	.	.	CASSLLLAGDNEQFF	TGCGCCAGCAGCTTGTTACTAGCTGGGGACAATGAGCAGTTCTTC